One sample yielded the 18 T cell receptor beta chains listed below, sequenced in a study of OX40 agonist ivuxolimab in advanced cancers. Measured with immunoSEQ multiplex PCR; TCRdb has only the in-frame clones, and not every one. Found here are approximately 74,000 clones, approximately 78% of them singletons; the top ten hold approximately 5%. This material consisted of CD4+ or CD8+ T cells sorted from blood, taken in a trial of the OX40 agonist ivuxolimab. Source of these receptors: an adult with an advanced solid tumor such as melanoma, head and neck, liver or kidney cancer.

The sample holds one count of this clone. The rearrangement joins TRBV6-5 to TRBJ2-3, with 7 bases matching TRBD1. J was trimmed by 2 bases and V by 10 bases; bases with no gene match: 6. The CDR3 runs 13 residues. CDR1 is MNHEY and CDR2 is SVGAGI in the germline V gene. The CDR3 nucleotides read TGTGCCACCGGGGACAGACTCACAGATACGCAGTATTTT. Its translation is CATGDRLTDTQYF.

This clone has only one observation. This chain connects TRBV11-3 to TRBJ2-2; TRBD2 might be the D (6 bases). The CDR3 is 15 amino acids. V gave up 1 base and J gave up 6 bases, with 12 bases separating them. Per the germline V gene, CDR1 is SGHNT and CDR2 is YENEEA. CDR3 sequence reads: CASSLGDGEAGELFF. The CDR3 DNA follows: TGTGCCAGCAGCTTAGGCGACGGGGAGGCCGGGGAGCTGTTTTTT.

Concerning this clone itself: At one of its ends the junction is not consistent with the germline gene, which may arise from a read error. This sequence joins TRBV28 and TRBJ2-2; D could derive from TRBD1 or TRBD2 (5 bases each). The CDR3 has 13 residues. The germline V gene encodes CDR1 MDHEN and CDR2 SYDVKM. The CDR3 loop is CVVVGPDTGELFF. The CDR3 coding sequence is TGCGTGGTGGTGGGACCCGACACCGGGGAGCTGTTTTTT.

This clone has a handful of counts. The gene calls are TRBV6-1 and TRBJ2-7; a possible D gene is TRBD1 (6 bases). The CDR3 has 12 amino acids. Per germline, CDR1 MNHNS and CDR2 SASEGT. V was cut by 7 bases and J by 5 bases, with 12 bases left in between. The CDR3 is CASNESGDEQYF. DNA for the CDR3: TGTGCCAGCAACGAGTCAGGGGACGAGCAGTACTTC.

The CDR3 spells CASSVEENTGELFF. The CDR3 region has the DNA TGTGCCAGCAGTGTGGAGGAGAACACCGGGGAGCTGTTTTTT. The chain joins TRBV6-4 to TRBJ2-2; possible D gene TRBD2, 5 bases. V was cut by 4 bases and J by 1 base, with 7 bases left in between. Germline V CDR1 and CDR2: MRHNA, SNTAGT. The CDR3 is made up of 14 amino acids.

The chain links TRBV29-1 to TRBJ2-1; D is unresolved. This CDR3 has 14 residues. The germline V gene encodes CDR1 SQVTM and CDR2 ANQGSEA. The V end lost 6 bases, the J end lost 6 bases, and 18 bases lay between the germline ends. CDR3 nucleotides: TGCAGCGTGAGGCCCGGGCCCCGAGCCAATGAGCAGTTCTTC. It is translated as CSVRPGPRANEQFF.

The chain recombines TRBV28 with TRBJ2-7; 12 bases are a match to TRBD1. V lost 7 bases, J lost 4 bases, and 5 bases stayed unmatched. The V gene's germline CDR1 is MDHEN and CDR2 SYDVKM. The CDR3 length is 14 residues. The CDR3 loop reads CASKPGQGAYEQYF. The DNA for the CDR3 is TGTGCCAGCAAACCGGGACAGGGGGCTTACGAGCAGTACTTC.

The chain employs TRBV5-4 and TRBJ2-6; 7 bases are shared with TRBD1. J lost 1 base, V lost 4 bases, and 5 bases had no gene match. Germline CDR1 is SGHNT and CDR2 is YYREEE (reference sequence). This CDR3 contains 16 residues. Written as DNA, the CDR3 is TGTGCCAGCAGCCTAGACAGGGTATCTGGGGCCAACGTCCTGACTTTC. This encodes CASSLDRVSGANVLTF.

The CDR3 DNA sequence: TGTGCCAGTACCACGGACAGGGGGGAGACCCAGTACTTC. Residues: CASTTDRGETQYF. V is TRBV19 and J is TRBJ2-5; TRBD1 matches at 10 bases. Trimming removed 7 bases from V and 5 bases from J; junction bases left unmatched: 4. There are 13 residues in the CDR3. Germline CDR1 and CDR2: LNHDA and SQIVND (reference sequence).

J is TRBJ2-1 and V is TRBV14; 8 nucleotides match TRBD2. V was clipped by 8 bases and J by 2 bases; unmatched bases: 5. Looked up from germline, CDR1 is SGHDN and CDR2 is FVKESK. The CDR3 totals 14 residues. In DNA form, the CDR3 reads TGTGCCAGCGCCCCGGGAGGGCCCTACAATGAGCAGTTCTTC. Translated, it gives CASAPGGPYNEQFF.

The V call is TRBV6-5, the J call TRBJ2-4, with 9 nucleotides matching TRBD1. Germline loops: CDR1 MNHEY, CDR2 SVGAGI. The CDR3 extends over 15 amino acids. Unmatched junction bases numbered 4, after V lost 6 bases and J lost 1 base. Here the CDR3 reads CASRTGQGAKNIQYF. The CDR3 nucleotides read TGTGCCAGCAGAACAGGACAGGGGGCCAAAAACATTCAGTACTTC.

The rearrangement links TRBV14 to TRBJ1-1; D call uncertain. The germline V and J ends were trimmed by 0 bases and 10 bases, with 12 bases remaining between them. The germline V gene has CDR1 SGHDN and CDR2 FVKESK. The CDR3 totals 13 residues. CDR3 bases: TGTGCCAGCAGCCAAGATCTAGGTCGTGGAGCTTTCTTT. Translation gives CASSQDLGRGAFF.

The chain links TRBV7-9 to TRBJ2-1; TRBD1 aligns across 7 bases. The trim removed 1 base at V and 0 bases at J, leaving 3 bases unmatched. The length of the CDR3 is 16 residues. The germline CDR1 and CDR2 sequences are SEHNR and FQNEAQ (reference sequence). The CDR3: CASSLVPGGSYNEQFF. CDR3 bases: TGTGCCAGCAGCTTAGTACCAGGGGGCTCCTACAATGAGCAGTTCTTC.

The rearrangement links TRBV6-5 to TRBJ1-2; D may be TRBD1 (5 bases). Trimming left V 0 bases short and J 4 bases short, with 9 bases between. Germline V gene lookup returns CDR1 MNHEY and CDR2 SVGAGI. The CDR3 consists of 14 residues. CDR3 residues: CASSYSETAYGYTF. The CDR3 DNA follows: TGTGCCAGCAGTTACTCGGAGACAGCCTATGGCTACACCTTC.

This rearrangement joins TRBV11-2 to TRBJ2-7; 12 positions match TRBD2. Germline V gives CDR1 SGHAT, CDR2 FQNNGV. This CDR3 contains 16 residues. Losses at the gene ends were 0 bases for V and 6 bases for J; bases not matched to a gene: 6. Here the CDR3 reads CASSLDPTSGSREQYF. In nucleotides, the CDR3 is TGTGCCAGCAGCTTAGACCCGACTAGCGGGAGCCGCGAGCAGTACTTC.

This clone was observed once. The rearrangement uses TRBV6-6 and TRBJ1-2, with 9 bases identical to TRBD1. Germline CDR1 reads MNHNY; CDR2 reads SVGAGI (reference sequence). The CDR3 loop spans 13 amino acids. V lost 6 bases and J lost 5; bases outside the gene matches: 4. The CDR3 loop reads CASSYRGLYGYTF. CDR3 coding DNA: TGTGCCAGCAGCTACAGGGGGCTATATGGCTACACCTTC.

The CDR3 nucleotides read TGTGCCAGCAGCTCCCAGACCGCCTCTGGGGCCAACGTCCTGACTTTC. Translating gives CASSSQTASGANVLTF. J is TRBJ2-6 and V is TRBV7-2; D unresolved. CDR1 and CDR2 from the germline V gene are SGHTA and FQGNSA. CDR3 length: 16 amino acids. V was clipped by 4 bases and J by 0 bases, with 10 bases between them.

This chain connects TRBV28 to TRBJ2-1; 8 bases match TRBD2. The CDR3 consists of 13 residues. Germline trimming cut 5 bases from V and 9 bases from J; bases unmatched to any gene: 6. The germline V gene encodes CDR1 MDHEN and CDR2 SYDVKM. The DNA of the CDR3 is TGTGCCAGCAGTAGCGGGAGTATCGGTGAGCAGTTCTTC. It is translated as CASSSGSIGEQFF.